The clone carrying this TCR beta chain was seen repeatedly, ten times or more. CDR1 is MNHEY and CDR2 is SVGAGI in the germline V gene. This CDR3 region has 16 residues. After removal of 5 bases from V and 2 bases from J, the junction contained 4 bases not matched to a gene. The data are from a study of blood T cells in healthy people across ages. Sample-barcoded 5' priming and a J-beta primer mix drove a second PCR of 7 to 11 cycles. MiXCR was run by TCRdb on the 5' RACE reads, yielding one entry per CDR3 protein. The sample includes about 1,400,000 distinct CDR3 sequences, around 59% of them seen just once.

This chain links TRBV6-5 with TRBJ2-3; TRBD2 matches 13 bases. The receptor's source is a man between 18 and 35 years old in good health. Sequenced: blood. CDR3 loop: CASSRLAGGSTDTQYF. In DNA, the CDR3 is TGTGCCAGCAGTAGACTAGCGGGGGGTTCCACAGATACGCAGTATTTT.